Listed here are 14 T cell receptor beta chains from one sample, sequenced in a study of blood T cell repertoires in COVID-19. Libraries were prepared by immunoSEQ multiplex PCR; TCRdb keeps only in-frame clonotypes and omits some of them. The table shows some 88,000 clones, with 75% to 85% occurring only once. Sequencing was done on a sample of peripheral blood. The source is a human donor in a cohort sampled during active COVID-19.

The rearrangement joins TRBV20-1 to TRBJ2-7; a weak D match, TRBD2 (5 bases). Germline V gene data show CDR1 as DFQATT and CDR2 as SNEGSKA (reference sequence). The CDR3 length is 14 residues. V gave up 3 bases and J gave up 4 bases, with 16 bases separating them. CDR3 amino acids: CSASRGQDQYEQYF. DNA for the CDR3: TGCAGTGCTAGTCGGGGTCAAGACCAGTACGAGCAGTACTTC.

The DNA for the CDR3 is TGTGCCAGCAGCATGGGGGACAGGGGGACCAACACTGAAGCTTTCTTT. Its protein product is CASSMGDRGTNTEAFF. The rearrangement uses TRBV3-1 (or the pseudogene TRBV3-2) and TRBJ1-1, with 11 nucleotides matching TRBD1. This CDR3 has 16 residues. Losses at the gene ends were 5 bases for V and 2 bases for J; bases not matched to a gene: 7. Looked up from germline, CDR1 is LGHDT and CDR2 is YNNKEL (reference sequence).

The J gene is TRBJ2-7, the V gene TRBV7-9; 9 bases fit TRBD2. With 5 bases clipped from V and 0 bases from J, the junction kept 2 bases outside the gene matches. Germline assignment: CDR1 SEHNR and CDR2 FQNEAQ (reference sequence). The CDR3 covers 14 residues. This chain's CDR3 is CASSQTSGSYEQYF. The CDR3 DNA sequence: TGTGCCAGCAGCCAGACTAGCGGCTCCTACGAGCAGTACTTC.

The chain carries TRBV6-5 and TRBJ1-4; TRBD1 is a possible D gene (6 bases). The CDR3 runs 14 residues. The V gene's germline CDR1 is MNHEY and CDR2 SVGAGI. Trimming shortened V by 6 bases and J by 6 bases, and 14 bases separated the two germline ends. CDR3 in DNA: TGTGCCAGCAGCACGACAGGCTCGGATGAAAAACTGTTTTTT. Its translation is CASSTTGSDEKLFF.

The chain couples TRBV18 to TRBJ2-6, with D possibly matching TRBD1 (5 bases). The CDR3 spans 18 residues. V was clipped by 2 bases and J by 4 bases, with 18 bases between them. Germline V gene lookup returns CDR1 KGHSH and CDR2 LQKENI. The CDR3 loop reads CASSPSTEKWTGANVLTF. DNA for the CDR3: TGTGCCAGCTCACCATCGACAGAAAAATGGACCGGGGCCAACGTCCTGACTTTC.

V and J are TRBV19 and TRBJ1-6, with D unresolved. The CDR3 has 14 residues. Trimming pared 9 bases from V and 3 bases from J, leaving 12 bases between. The germline gives CDR1 LNHDA, CDR2 SQIVND (reference sequence). The CDR3 nucleotides are TGTGCCAGCAGCCTGGGCAGCTATAATTCACCCCTCCACTTT. Its translation: CASSLGSYNSPLHF. Variable domain in full (rest from reference TRBV19 and TRBJ1-6): DGGITQSPKYLFRKEGQNVTLSCEQNLNHDAMYWYRQDPGQGLRLIYYSQIVNDFQKGDIAEGYSVSREKKESFPLTVTSAQKNPTAFYLCASSLGSYNSPLHFGNGTRLTVT.

The chain employs TRBV5-5 and TRBJ1-3, with D perhaps TRBD1 (6 bases). V was shortened by 3 bases and J by 4 bases, with 14 bases between the two germline ends. The length of the CDR3 is 15 residues. CDR1 is SGHKS, CDR2 YYEKEE, per germline (reference sequence). The CDR3 here is CASSSWTEGGNTIYF. DNA of the CDR3: TGTGCCAGCAGCTCCTGGACAGAGGGAGGAAACACCATATATTTT.

The chain joins TRBV11-3 to TRBJ2-6, with a possible D match to TRBD2 (7 bases). V lost 5 bases and J 2 bases, leaving 19 bases between the germline ends. The CDR3 loop spans 18 amino acids. Per the germline V gene, CDR1 is SGHNT and CDR2 is YENEEA. CDR3 residues: CASSRGGGGVTGANVLTF. Written as DNA, the CDR3 is TGTGCCAGCAGCCGCGGCGGAGGGGGGGTAACTGGGGCCAACGTCCTGACTTTC.

A few counts support this clone. This sequence joins TRBV9 and TRBJ2-7; 8 bases line up with TRBD2. The CDR3 sequence is 15 residues long. Losses at the gene ends were 4 bases for V and 0 bases for J; bases not matched to a gene: 6. The V gene's germline CDR1 is SGDLS and CDR2 YYNGEE. CDR3 coding DNA: TGTGCCAGCAGCCCTAGACTAGCGCTCTCCTACGAGCAGTACTTC. As protein: CASSPRLALSYEQYF.

The J gene is TRBJ2-2, the V gene TRBV3-1 (or the pseudogene TRBV3-2); 14 positions match TRBD2. CDR3 length: 18 residues. Trimming removed 5 bases from V and 3 bases from J; junction bases left unmatched: 8. CDR1 and CDR2 (germline): LGHDT, YNNKEL (reference sequence). DNA of the CDR3: TGTGCCAGCAGCTCCGGGACTAGCGGGAGTTCGGACACCGGGGAGCTGTTTTTT. It encodes CASSSGTSGSSDTGELFF.

The CDR3 coding sequence is TGTGCCAGCAGCCAAGATCCAGGGGGCTCCTACGAGCAGTACTTC. This encodes CASSQDPGGSYEQYF. The V gene is TRBV4-2, the J gene TRBJ2-7; 7 positions agree with TRBD1. This CDR3 spans 15 amino acids. CDR1 is LGHNA, CDR2 YNFKEQ, per germline. Losses at the gene ends were 0 bases for V and 0 bases for J; bases not matched to a gene: 2.

The chain couples TRBV28 to TRBJ1-5; 9 bases match TRBD1. This CDR3 has 15 residues. The V gene's germline CDR1 is MDHEN and CDR2 SYDVKM. Germline trimming cut 6 bases from V and 1 base from J; bases unmatched to any gene: 4. This CDR3 is CASRATGGSNQPQHF. As DNA, the CDR3 is TGTGCCAGCAGAGCGACAGGGGGAAGCAATCAGCCCCAGCATTTT. Looking up the rest from reference TRBV28 and TRBJ1-5 gives the full variable domain: DVKVTQSSRYLVKRTGEKVFLECVQDMDHENMFWYRQDPGLGLRLIYFSYDVKMKEKGDIPEGYSVSREKKERFSLILESASTNQTSMYLCASRATGGSNQPQHFGDGTRLSIL.

The chain links TRBV7-9 to TRBJ2-2; a weak D match, TRBD2 (6 bases). This CDR3 contains 15 residues. Germline V gene data show CDR1 as SEHNR and CDR2 as FQNEAQ (reference sequence). V lost 0 bases to trimming and J lost 10 bases, with 15 bases between them. The CDR3, as DNA: TGTGCCAGCAGCTTAGCACTAGCCGGTACGGAGGAGCTGTTTTTT. It codes for CASSLALAGTEELFF.

The V gene is TRBV19, the J gene TRBJ1-2; 12 bases fit TRBD1. V shed 4 bases, J shed 7 bases, and the junction held 7 bases outside the gene matches. Per the germline V gene, CDR1 is LNHDA and CDR2 is SQIVND (reference sequence). The CDR3 runs to 15 residues. CDR3 protein: CASSNPGTGGFGYTF. CDR3 nucleotide sequence: TGTGCCAGTAGTAATCCTGGGACAGGGGGCTTTGGCTACACCTTC.